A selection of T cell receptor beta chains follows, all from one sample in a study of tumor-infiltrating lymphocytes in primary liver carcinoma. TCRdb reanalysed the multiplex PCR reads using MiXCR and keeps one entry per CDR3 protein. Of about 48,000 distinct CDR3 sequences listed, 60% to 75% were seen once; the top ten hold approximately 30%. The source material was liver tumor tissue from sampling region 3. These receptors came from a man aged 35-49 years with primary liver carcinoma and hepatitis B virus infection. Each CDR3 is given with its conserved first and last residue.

CDR3 protein: CASSCGQGSLYNEQFF
J gene: TRBJ2-1
V gene: TRBV4-1

CDR3 protein: CASSLDLGSAQYF
J gene: TRBJ2-7
V gene: TRBV5-5

CDR3 protein: CASCYGPTDISYEQYF
J gene: TRBJ2-7
V gene: TRBV6-5

CDR3 protein: CASRESRGGPRGSYNEQFF
J gene: TRBJ2-1
V gene: TRBV2

CDR3 protein: CASNGQRTDMRYF
J gene: TRBJ2-3
V gene: TRBV6-1

CDR3 protein: CASSLRLTGEVDNEQFF
J gene: TRBJ2-1
V gene: TRBV11-1

CDR3 protein: CSGLRQGVDEQFF
J gene: TRBJ2-1
V gene: TRBV29-1

CDR3 protein: CASSITGGVFFNEQFF
J gene: TRBJ2-1
V gene: TRBV6-2/TRBV6-3

CDR3 protein: CASNSQETQYF
J gene: TRBJ2-5
V gene: TRBV6-2/TRBV6-3

CDR3 protein: CANSPGYDTQYF
J gene: TRBJ2-3
V gene: TRBV11-2

CDR3 protein: CASSQDILALNTQYF
J gene: TRBJ2-3
V gene: TRBV4-1

CDR3 protein: CASSLEAGANIQYF
J gene: TRBJ2-4
V gene: TRBV5-5

CDR3 protein: CVSSLGPQDTLYGYTF
J gene: TRBJ1-2
V gene: TRBV6-5

CDR3 protein: CASSAGGESQYF
J gene: TRBJ2-5
V gene: TRBV2

CDR3 protein: CASHGLAGPNEQFF
J gene: TRBJ2-1
V gene: TRBV12-3/TRBV12-4

CDR3 protein: CSLEAGAAQDTHYF
J gene: TRBJ2-5
V gene: TRBV29-1

CDR3 protein: CASSNNRADTQYF
J gene: TRBJ2-3
V gene: TRBV7-9

CDR3 protein: CASSLEVGDEKLLF
J gene: TRBJ1-4
V gene: TRBV11-2

CDR3 protein: CASSLAASSSYEQYF
J gene: TRBJ2-7
V gene: TRBV11-2

CDR3 protein: CAGSYSPFQWGDNSPLHF
J gene: TRBJ1-6
V gene: TRBV6-5

CDR3 protein: CASTKGTGGYEQFF
J gene: NA
V gene: TRBV28

CDR3 protein: CASGPSGRGHEQYF
J gene: TRBJ2-7
V gene: TRBV12-3/TRBV12-4

CDR3 protein: CASSSRTSGSGETQYF
J gene: TRBJ2-5
V gene: TRBV5-4

CDR3 protein: CASIFLSTGDANTGELFF
J gene: TRBJ2-2
V gene: TRBV11-1

CDR3 protein: CASCDRQSYEQYF
J gene: TRBJ2-7
V gene: TRBV2

CDR3 protein: CASSLVASDYNEQFF
J gene: TRBJ2-1
V gene: TRBV11-2

CDR3 protein: CARSRGGGDGQPQYF
J gene: NA
V gene: TRBV4-1

CDR3 protein: CSVEVGGRCEKLFF
J gene: TRBJ1-4
V gene: TRBV29-1

CDR3 protein: CASVSQYSNQPQHF
J gene: TRBJ1-5
V gene: TRBV2

CDR3 protein: CTSSLWRGMKAGANVLTF
J gene: TRBJ2-6
V gene: TRBV6-5

CDR3 protein: CASSPREAWVNEQFF
J gene: TRBJ2-1
V gene: TRBV7-8

CDR3 protein: CASSFGVWGASPGELFF
J gene: TRBJ2-2
V gene: TRBV12-3/TRBV12-4

CDR3 protein: CASSLILERCYIEQFF
J gene: TRBJ2-1
V gene: TRBV11-2

CDR3 protein: CASSLEGSGNQPQHF
J gene: TRBJ1-5
V gene: TRBV5-1

CDR3 protein: CASSTLDAQYF
J gene: TRBJ2-3
V gene: TRBV11-2

CDR3 protein: CASSRDMSYEQYF
J gene: TRBJ2-7
V gene: TRBV6-5

CDR3 protein: CSVDVAGGPYQETQYF
J gene: TRBJ2-5
V gene: TRBV29-1

CDR3 protein: CASSEYRSGPPVTYQQYF
J gene: TRBJ2-7
V gene: TRBV25-1

CDR3 protein: CASNKRGRQNYEQYF
J gene: TRBJ2-7
V gene: TRBV7-9

CDR3 protein: CASSELGGAGNIEAFF
J gene: TRBJ1-1
V gene: TRBV6-1